This T cell receptor beta chain was profiled in a study of early T cells in non-severe SARS-CoV-2 infection. This clonotype was recorded a few times. Unique molecular identifiers were added to individual cDNA molecules. Via MiXCR, TCRdb re-called the 5' RACE reads, giving one row per CDR3 protein. Altogether approximately 120,000 distinct CDR3 sequences are present, around 14% being singletons, with the ten largest covering less than 25%. The CDR3 has 14 amino acids. The source material was whole blood. This receptor was identified in an adult who was a healthcare worker with PCR-confirmed SARS-CoV-2 infection or an uninfected control (not recorded which). The chain has TRBV21-1 and TRBJ2-5; TRBD2 was called by the table and not checked on the DNA. TRBV21-1 is deemed a pseudogene. The CDR3 sequence: CASSLPGPKETQYF. DNA for the CDR3: TGTGCCAGCAGCCTTCCGGGGCCCAAGGAGACCCAGTACTTC.